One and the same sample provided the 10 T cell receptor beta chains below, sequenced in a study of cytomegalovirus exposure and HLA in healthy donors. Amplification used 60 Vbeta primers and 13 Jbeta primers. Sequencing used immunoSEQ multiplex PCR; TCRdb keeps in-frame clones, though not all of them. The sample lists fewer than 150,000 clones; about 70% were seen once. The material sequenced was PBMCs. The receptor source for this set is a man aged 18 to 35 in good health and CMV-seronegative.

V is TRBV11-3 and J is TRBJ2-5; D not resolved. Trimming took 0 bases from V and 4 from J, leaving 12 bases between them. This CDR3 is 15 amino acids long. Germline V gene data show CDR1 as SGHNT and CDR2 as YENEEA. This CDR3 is CASSLDPGGTETQYF. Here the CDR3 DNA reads TGTGCCAGCAGCTTAGATCCTGGCGGCACAGAGACCCAGTACTTC. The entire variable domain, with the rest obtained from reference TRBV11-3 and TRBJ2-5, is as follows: EAGVVQSPRYKIIEKKQPVAFWCNPISGHNTLYWYLQNLGQGPELLIRYENEEAVDDSQLPKDRFSAERLKGVDSTLKIQPAELGDSAVYLCASSLDPGGTETQYFGPGTRLLVL.

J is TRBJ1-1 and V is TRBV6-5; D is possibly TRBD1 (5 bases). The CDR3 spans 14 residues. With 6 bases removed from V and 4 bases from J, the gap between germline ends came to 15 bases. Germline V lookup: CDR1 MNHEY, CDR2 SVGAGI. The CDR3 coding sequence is TGTGCCAGCAGAAGAGAGGTAGGGGTCACTGAAGCTTTCTTT. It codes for CASRREVGVTEAFF.

The CDR3 DNA reads TGCGCCAGCAGACTGCAAACTAGCGGGGGCTACAATGAGCAGTTCTTC. It yields the protein CASRLQTSGGYNEQFF. The chain combines TRBV5-1 with TRBJ2-1, with 11 bases matching TRBD2. Losses at the gene ends were 5 bases for V and 3 bases for J; bases not matched to a gene: 7. This CDR3 is built from 16 residues. Germline CDR1 SGHRS, CDR2 YFSETQ.

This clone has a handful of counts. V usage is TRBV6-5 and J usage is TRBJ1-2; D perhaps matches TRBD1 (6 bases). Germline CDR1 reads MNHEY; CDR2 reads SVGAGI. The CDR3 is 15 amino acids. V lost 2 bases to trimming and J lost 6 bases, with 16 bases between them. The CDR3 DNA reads TGTGCCAGCAGTTACACCCGACAGGCGGGGGATGGCTACACCTTC. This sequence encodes CASSYTRQAGDGYTF.

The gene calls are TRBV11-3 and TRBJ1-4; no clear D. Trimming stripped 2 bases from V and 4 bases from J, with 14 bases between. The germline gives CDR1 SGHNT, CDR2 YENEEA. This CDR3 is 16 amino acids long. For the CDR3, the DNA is TGTGCCAGCAGCTTATTTCCTTCGGGAGGTAATGAAAAACTGTTTTTT. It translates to CASSLFPSGGNEKLFF.

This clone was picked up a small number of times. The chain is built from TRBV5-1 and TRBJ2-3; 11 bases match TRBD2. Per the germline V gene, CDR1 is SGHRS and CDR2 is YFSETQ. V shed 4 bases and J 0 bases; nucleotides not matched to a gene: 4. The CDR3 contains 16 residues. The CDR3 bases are TGCGCCAGCAGCCCAGGGACTAGCGGTAGCACAGATACGCAGTATTTT. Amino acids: CASSPGTSGSTDTQYF.

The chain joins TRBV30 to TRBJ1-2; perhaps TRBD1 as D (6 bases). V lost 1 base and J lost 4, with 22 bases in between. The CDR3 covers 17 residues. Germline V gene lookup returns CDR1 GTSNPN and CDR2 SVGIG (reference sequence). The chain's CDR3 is CAWSGAGDDSLAYGYTF. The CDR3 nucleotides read TGTGCCTGGAGTGGGGCAGGGGACGACTCCTTAGCCTATGGCTACACCTTC.

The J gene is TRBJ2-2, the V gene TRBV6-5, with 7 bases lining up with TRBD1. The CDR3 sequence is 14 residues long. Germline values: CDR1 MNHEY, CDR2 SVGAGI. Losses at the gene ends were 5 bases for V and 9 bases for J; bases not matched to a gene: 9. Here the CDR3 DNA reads TGTGCCAGCAGTCATGACAGGGCCCGGAGGGAGCTGTTTTTT. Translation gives CASSHDRARRELFF.

For the CDR3, the DNA is TGTGCCAGCAGCTTAGCGTACCGGGAGGACTATGGCTACACCTTC. It encodes CASSLAYREDYGYTF. The rearrangement joins TRBV7-9 to TRBJ1-2; no firm D call. This CDR3 is 15 amino acids long. Trimming stripped 0 bases from V and 3 bases from J, with 11 bases between. Germline V gives CDR1 SEHNR, CDR2 FQNEAQ (reference sequence).

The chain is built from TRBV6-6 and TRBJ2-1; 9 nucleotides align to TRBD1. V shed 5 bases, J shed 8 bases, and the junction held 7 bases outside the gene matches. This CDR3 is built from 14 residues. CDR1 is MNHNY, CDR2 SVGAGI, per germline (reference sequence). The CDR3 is CASSTRDRVDEQFF. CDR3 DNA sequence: TGTGCCAGCAGTACCCGGGACAGGGTCGATGAGCAGTTCTTC.